What follows are 31 T cell receptor beta chains derived from one specimen sequenced in a study of cytomegalovirus exposure and HLA in healthy donors. The PCR employed 60 Vbeta primers together with 13 Jbeta primers. The data were produced by immunoSEQ multiplex PCR, yet TCRdb's version contains in-frame clones alone and is incomplete. This specimen shows 70,000 to 100,000 clones; the ten leading clones hold 5.5%. Sequenced: PBMCs. These TCRs come from a girl aged 10-17 years in good health and CMV-seropositive.

The chain is built from TRBV9 and TRBJ1-1; 9 bases are a match to TRBD1. The CDR3 length is 15 residues. Trimming at V came to 3 bases and at J to 7 bases, leaving 10 bases not matched to a gene. Germline-derived CDR1 and CDR2 are SGDLS and YYNGEE. CDR3 DNA: TGTGCCAGCAGCGCCGGGGACAGGGTGCCCCTTGAAGCTTTCTTT. It is translated as CASSAGDRVPLEAFF.

This chain links TRBV18 with TRBJ1-1; no clear D gene. The germline gives CDR1 KGHSH, CDR2 LQKENI. Trimming pared 1 base from V and 3 bases from J, leaving 6 bases between. This CDR3 is 13 amino acids long. CDR3 DNA: TGTGCCAGCTCACCACTTGAGGACACTGAAGCTTTCTTT. Protein product: CASSPLEDTEAFF. The full variable domain, its missing parts supplied by reference TRBV18 and TRBJ1-1, is NAGVMQNPRHLVRRRGQEARLRCSPMKGHSHVYWYRQLPEEGLKFMVYLQKENIIDESGMPKERFSAEFPKEGPSILRIQQVVRGDSAAYFCASSPLEDTEAFFGQGTRLTVV.

Regarding this clone: Germline is not matched at one junction end, which may reflect a read error. The chain carries TRBV28 and TRBJ2-1, with 12 bases fitting TRBD2. Germline CDR1 MDHEN, CDR2 SYDVKM. The CDR3 loop spans 15 amino acids. The DNA of the CDR3 is TGTGCCAGCAGTCCCCGACTAGCGGGGGCCAATGAGCAGCTCTTC. Translation: CASSPRLAGANEQLF.

The chain joins TRBV6-1 to TRBJ1-5, with D uncertain. V was shortened by 3 bases and J by 6 bases, with 12 bases between the two germline ends. The CDR3 consists of 14 residues. From germline, CDR1 is MNHNS and CDR2 SASEGT. The CDR3 here is CASSDPRESQPQHF. DNA for the CDR3: TGTGCCAGCAGTGATCCAAGGGAGAGTCAGCCCCAGCATTTT.

The chain joins TRBV29-1 to TRBJ1-2, with 7 nucleotides matching TRBD1. CDR1 SQVTM and CDR2 ANQGSEA come from the germline V gene. The CDR3 spans 14 residues. V dropped 2 bases and J dropped 4; count of bases not matched to a gene: 7. The CDR3: CSVESGTARYGYTF. In nucleotides, the CDR3 is TGCAGCGTTGAATCCGGGACAGCGCGCTATGGCTACACCTTC.

The V and J genes are TRBV7-9 and TRBJ1-4; 9 nucleotides match TRBD1. The CDR3 consists of 14 residues. The trim removed 6 bases at V and 5 bases at J, leaving 4 bases unmatched. From germline, CDR1 is SEHNR and CDR2 FQNEAQ (reference sequence). Written as DNA, the CDR3 is TGTGCCAGCAGTCCCGGGACAGGGAATGAAAAACTGTTTTTT. This sequence encodes CASSPGTGNEKLFF.

The J gene is TRBJ2-5, the V gene TRBV11-3; possible D gene TRBD2, 6 bases. CDR3 length: 13 amino acids. Trimming shortened V by 3 bases and J by 7 bases, and 12 bases separated the two germline ends. Per the germline V gene, CDR1 is SGHNT and CDR2 is YENEEA. In DNA form, the CDR3 reads TGTGCCAGCAGCTTGGGACTGATGGGGACCCAGTACTTC. Translation: CASSLGLMGTQYF.

The chain combines TRBV29-1 with TRBJ1-2; D is uncertain. Germline V gene sequence: CDR1 SQVTM, CDR2 ANQGSEA. This CDR3 spans 14 amino acids. Trimming shortened V by 3 bases and J by 0 bases, and 11 bases separated the two germline ends. CDR3 DNA sequence: TGCAGCGTTGACGAGGCGGCAACTAACTATGGCTACACCTTC. Translating it yields CSVDEAATNYGYTF.

Concerning this clone itself: As the CDR3 is not closed by the conserved phenylalanine or tryptophan, this likely results from a read error. Because the CDR3's place on the DNA is in doubt, the DNA is left out and the CDR3 is given as listed by TCRdb. The J gene is TRBJ1-2, the V gene TRBV5-6; the table's D call, TRBD1, has no DNA check behind it. Germline V lookup: CDR1 SGHDT, CDR2 YYEEEE. With termini counted, the CDR3 has 14 amino acids. CDR3 loop: CASSWEPGQGAGDV.

The chain has TRBV6-5 and TRBJ2-7, with 8 bases identical to TRBD2. V dropped 4 bases and J dropped 5; count of bases not matched to a gene: 4. Germline V gene lookup returns CDR1 MNHEY and CDR2 SVGAGI. CDR3 length: 13 amino acids. This chain's CDR3 is CASSWTSSHEQYF. Here the CDR3 DNA reads TGTGCCAGCAGTTGGACTAGCAGCCACGAGCAGTACTTC.

The chain joins TRBV6-5 to TRBJ1-1; D gene unclear. With 10 bases removed from V and 3 bases from J, the gap between germline ends came to 6 bases. The germline gives CDR1 MNHEY, CDR2 SVGAGI. The CDR3 is made up of 10 amino acids. CDR3 loop: CATHDTEAFF. The DNA for the CDR3 is TGTGCCACCCATGACACTGAAGCTTTCTTT.

DNA for the CDR3: TGTGCGAGGAGGGGCGGGGGAGAGACCCAGTACTTC. This gives the protein CARRGGGETQYF. V gene TRBV30 combines with J gene TRBJ2-5, with TRBD2 matching over 7 bases. The CDR3 is 12 residues long. The germline V gene encodes CDR1 GTSNPN and CDR2 SVGIG (reference sequence).

The V gene is TRBV6-1, the J gene TRBJ2-1; 11 positions agree with TRBD2. Germline assignment: CDR1 MNHNS and CDR2 SASEGT. The J segment lost 2 bases and the V segment lost 6 bases, leaving 0 bases of the junction unmatched. The CDR3 loop spans 14 amino acids. This CDR3 is CASRTSGAYNEQFF. CDR3 in DNA: TGTGCCAGCAGGACTAGCGGGGCCTACAATGAGCAGTTCTTC.

This chain connects TRBV11-1 to TRBJ2-1; D is perhaps TRBD1 (6 bases). V was clipped by 3 bases and J by 7 bases, with 7 bases between them. This CDR3 has 12 amino acids. The germline CDR1 and CDR2 sequences are SGHAT and FQDESV (reference sequence). CDR3 sequence: CASSFDRNEQFF. CDR3 DNA sequence: TGTGCCAGCAGCTTTGACAGGAATGAGCAGTTCTTC. The full variable domain, rest sourced from reference TRBV11-1 and TRBJ2-1, is EAEVAQSPRYKITEKSQAVAFWCDPISGHATLYWYRQILGQGPELLVQFQDESVVDDSQLPKDRFSAERLKGVDSTLKIQPAELGDSAMYLCASSFDRNEQFFGPGTRLTVL.

V usage is TRBV6-1 and J usage is TRBJ1-3, with D tentatively TRBD1 (5 bases). The CDR3 consists of 16 residues. The germline CDR1 and CDR2 sequences are MNHNS and SASEGT. V lost 0 bases, J lost 0 bases, and 9 bases lay in between. The CDR3 sequence: CASSEAVDSSGNTIYF. CDR3 bases: TGTGCCAGCAGTGAAGCTGTAGACAGCTCTGGAAACACCATATATTTT.

Written as DNA, the CDR3 is TGTGCCAGCAGCTTAGGCAGGGGCGAAAAACTGTTTTTT. Protein sequence: CASSLGRGEKLFF. The chain links TRBV7-3 to TRBJ1-4, with a weak D call TRBD1 (6 bases). V was clipped by 2 bases and J by 8 bases, with 9 bases between them. The CDR3 is made up of 13 amino acids. Germline V CDR1 and CDR2: SGHTA, FQGTGA.

The rearrangement joins TRBV5-6 to TRBJ2-7; D is unresolved. The germline V and J ends were trimmed by 4 bases and 4 bases, with 6 bases remaining between them. Germline V gives CDR1 SGHDT, CDR2 YYEEEE. The CDR3 contains 11 residues. CDR3 in amino acids: CASSITYEQYF. The CDR3 nucleotides are TGTGCCAGCAGCATCACTTACGAGCAGTACTTC.

The chain joins TRBV6-1 to TRBJ1-6, with 9 bases lining up with TRBD1. This CDR3 is built from 15 residues. The germline V gene encodes CDR1 MNHNS and CDR2 SASEGT. Trimming removed 6 bases from V and 7 bases from J; junction bases left unmatched: 7. For the CDR3, the DNA is TGTGCCAGCAGCGCCGGACAGGGGATAAATTCACCCCTCCACTTT. Amino acid sequence: CASSAGQGINSPLHF.

CDR3 in DNA: TGCAGCGTAGTTACAGGGGGCTGGACCCAGCATTTT. It encodes CSVVTGGWTQHF. This chain connects TRBV29-1 to TRBJ1-5; TRBD1 aligns across 9 bases. Germline CDR1 and CDR2: SQVTM and ANQGSEA. The CDR3 is made up of 12 amino acids. V lost 6 bases to trimming and J lost 11 bases; unmatched junction nucleotides: 8.

The chain uses TRBV29-1 and TRBJ1-2; D is perhaps TRBD1 (5 bases). In germline, CDR1 is SQVTM, CDR2 ANQGSEA. The CDR3 is 13 residues long. V lost 0 bases, J lost 4 bases, and 9 bases lay in between. Written as DNA, the CDR3 is TGCAGCGTTGAAGACCAAGACAGCTATGGCTACACCTTC. Translated: CSVEDQDSYGYTF. The full variable domain, rest sourced from reference TRBV29-1 and TRBJ1-2, is SAVISQKPSRDICQRGTSLTIQCQVDSQVTMMFWYRQQPGQSLTLIATANQGSEATYESGFVIDKFPISRPNLTFSTLTVSNMSPEDSSIYLCSVEDQDSYGYTFGSGTRLTVV.

Notes on this clone: A junction end diverges from the germline sequence, so it may reflect a read error. The rearrangement links TRBV27 to TRBJ2-1, with 7 bases lining up with TRBD2. The CDR3 has 13 amino acids. CDR1 is MNHEY and CDR2 is SMNVEV in the germline V gene (reference sequence). The CDR3: CASSLLADNKQFF. In DNA form, the CDR3 reads TGTGCCAGCAGTTTACTAGCGGACAATAAGCAGTTCTTC.

The chain combines TRBV6-5 with TRBJ2-5; 12 bases agree with TRBD2. The V segment lost 5 bases and the J segment 5 bases; nucleotides outside the gene matches: 6. This CDR3 region has 15 residues. The V gene's germline CDR1 is MNHEY and CDR2 SVGAGI. CDR3 DNA: TGTGCCAGCAGTCGGACTAGCGGGGCTGGGGAGACCCAGTACTTC. Translated, it gives CASSRTSGAGETQYF.

This sequence joins TRBV4-1 and TRBJ1-4; D is undetermined. This CDR3 has 15 amino acids. Germline assignment: CDR1 MGHRA and CDR2 YSYEKL. Trimming stripped 5 bases from V and 4 bases from J, with 14 bases between. CDR3 residues: CASSEPGTINEKLFF. In DNA form, the CDR3 reads TGCGCCAGCAGCGAACCGGGAACGATTAATGAAAAACTGTTTTTT.

This chain uses TRBV6-6 with TRBJ2-1; tentatively, D is TRBD2 (6 bases). V lost 8 bases, J lost 3 bases, and 8 bases lay in between. CDR3 length equals 12 residues. CDR1 is MNHNY, CDR2 SVGAGI, per germline (reference sequence). CDR3 sequence: CASSAGYNEQFF. The CDR3 region has the DNA TGTGCCAGCTCAGCGGGCTACAATGAGCAGTTCTTC.

The chain couples TRBV14 to TRBJ2-1; 8 nucleotides match TRBD2. This CDR3 comprises 17 residues. V gave up 2 bases and J gave up 3 bases; unmatched junction bases: 9. CDR1 and CDR2 (germline): SGHDN, FVKESK. CDR3 region: CASSQLPGGDVYNEQFF. Written as DNA, the CDR3 is TGTGCCAGCAGCCAACTCCCCGGGGGGGATGTCTACAATGAGCAGTTCTTC.

This sequence joins TRBV5-4 and TRBJ1-2; the match to TRBD1 covers 11 bases. This CDR3 spans 14 amino acids. Germline V gene lookup returns CDR1 SGHNT and CDR2 YYREEE (reference sequence). With V trimmed by 9 bases and J by 2 bases, 6 bases remained unmatched. The CDR3 loop reads CATFRTGGNYGYTF. The CDR3 DNA sequence: TGTGCCACCTTTAGGACAGGGGGCAACTATGGCTACACCTTC.

V and J are TRBV7-9 and TRBJ2-1; D perhaps matches TRBD1 (6 bases). The CDR3 length is 15 residues. Trimming removed 5 bases at V and 3 bases at J, with 14 bases between. CDR1 is SEHNR and CDR2 is FQNEAQ in the germline V gene (reference sequence). CDR3 residues: CASSPQGGIYNEQFF. The DNA for the CDR3 is TGTGCCAGCAGCCCACAAGGGGGAATCTACAATGAGCAGTTCTTC. The full variable domain, completed using reference TRBV7-9 and TRBJ2-1, is DTGVSQNPRHKITKRGQNVTFRCDPISEHNRLYWYRQTLGQGPEFLTYFQNEAQLEKSRLLSDRFSAERPKGSFSTLEIQRTEQGDSAMYLCASSPQGGIYNEQFFGPGTRLTVL.

V usage is TRBV5-6 and J usage is TRBJ1-2; D ambiguous. Germline V gene data show CDR1 as SGHDT and CDR2 as YYEEEE. The CDR3 is 14 amino acids. Trimming shortened V by 1 base and J by 0 bases, and 7 bases separated the two germline ends. CDR3 protein: CASSLMNSNYGYTF. As DNA, the CDR3 is TGTGCCAGCAGCTTGATGAACTCTAACTATGGCTACACCTTC.

The gene calls are TRBV5-1 and TRBJ2-5; 14 positions agree with TRBD2. CDR1 is SGHRS, CDR2 YFSETQ, per germline. Trimming cost V 0 bases and J 4 bases; bases outside gene matches: 11. The CDR3 length is 19 residues. The CDR3 bases are TGCGCCAGCAGCTTGGGAGGCTCGACTAGCGGGGGGGCCGGAGAGACCCAGTACTTC. Protein: CASSLGGSTSGGAGETQYF.

The genes are TRBV15 and TRBJ1-1; D is ambiguous. Germline assignment: CDR1 LNHNV and CDR2 YYDKDF (reference sequence). V shed 1 base and J shed 8 bases, with 8 bases lying between them. This CDR3 region has 12 residues. The CDR3 sequence is CATSRAGGEAFF. The DNA for the CDR3 is TGTGCCACCAGCAGAGCCGGCGGAGAAGCTTTCTTT.

Concerning this clone: The sample contains more than one DNA sequence encoding this CDR3. This chain connects TRBV28 to TRBJ1-6, with D tentatively TRBD1 (6 bases). The CDR3 contains 16 residues. The V end was cut by 6 bases, the J end by 8 bases, with 20 bases between. Germline lookup yields CDR1 MDHEN and CDR2 SYDVKM. The CDR3 here is CASSSPVRGADSPLHF. The CDR3 DNA follows: TGTGCCAGCAGCTCGCCCGTCCGGGGGGCCGATTCACCCCTCCACTTT.